Sequencing of this T cell receptor (beta chain) was carried out in a study of blood T cell repertoires in COVID-19. Turning to the study itself: The cDNA or gDNA used as material had been derived from T cells, B-cell-depleted T cells, or PBMCs.

TCRdb's copy holds only in-frame clones and misses some; the assay was immunoSEQ multiplex PCR. Here the sample spans roughly 330,000 clones, about 89% being singletons. The V gene's germline CDR1 is MNHEY and CDR2 SVGAGI. This CDR3 is built from 14 residues. V shed 6 bases, J shed 4 bases, and the junction held 8 bases outside the gene matches. This study enrolled people aged 18 to 89 from under 25 US geographic areas. Clinical history reported by participants formed the basis on which cohorts were assigned. Cohort 3 donors were reported recovered after two negative PCRs, clearance, or symptom resolution.

The chain recombines TRBV6-5 with TRBJ1-2; 7 positions match TRBD1. The specimen sequenced was PBMCs or T cells enriched from blood (not recorded which). This TCR was sampled from a woman in her twenties or thirties who had recovered from COVID-19. CDR3 nucleotide sequence: TGTGCCAGCAGGATGGGGGGACAGTCCTATGGCTACACCTTC. Its translation is CASRMGGQSYGYTF.